One and the same sample provided the 23 T cell receptor beta chains below, sequenced in a study of T cell repertoires in aging, cancer and after chemotherapy. Amplification of TCR beta used genomic DNA extracted from peripheral blood. Rearranged V-D-J TRB sequences were amplified with a mixed TRB-A/B primer pool. MiXCR was run by TCRdb on the multiplex PCR reads, yielding one entry per CDR3 protein. The profile shows about 10,000 distinct CDR3 sequences, approximately 40% of them singletons. Sample: blood. These receptors all come from a human donor in good health.

This clonotype was observed a few times. The genes are TRBV19 and TRBJ1-4; D is uncertain. Germline assignment: CDR1 LNHDA and CDR2 SQIVND (reference sequence). V was pared by 6 bases and J by 8 bases, with 13 bases between. The CDR3 contains 13 residues. The chain's CDR3 is CASSLETGEKLFF. For the CDR3, the DNA is TGTGCCAGTAGCTTGGAGACGGGGGAAAAACTGTTTTTT.

The chain has TRBV6-1 and TRBJ2-5; 9 bases are a match to TRBD1. This CDR3 is built from 17 residues. With 0 bases clipped from V and 9 bases from J, the junction kept 14 bases outside the gene matches. CDR1 is MNHNS and CDR2 is SASEGT in the germline V gene. In DNA, the CDR3 is TGTGCCAGCAGTGAAGCCTTTCCCTTACAGGGGGCTTTGGCCCAGTACTTC. Amino acids: CASSEAFPLQGALAQYF.

The sample holds a few counts of this clonotype. The chain recombines TRBV6-4 with TRBJ1-6; 7 nucleotides agree with TRBD1. The junction had 9 bases not matched to a gene; V was cut back by 6 bases and J by 7 bases. The CDR3 runs to 15 residues. Germline V gives CDR1 MRHNA, CDR2 SNTAGT. The CDR3 loop is CASSRDRVFNSPLHF. In DNA, the CDR3 is TGTGCCAGCAGCCGCGACAGGGTTTTCAATTCACCCCTCCACTTT.

This clonotype was detected only a few times. The rearrangement links TRBV6-2 or TRBV6-3 to TRBJ2-2; 7 bases line up with TRBD1. V dropped 8 bases and J dropped 2; count of bases not matched to a gene: 8. CDR1 and CDR2 (germline): MNHEY, SVGEGT. CDR3 length equals 15 residues. CDR3 nucleotide sequence: TGTGCCAGCTCTCCCAGGGGGTTTAACACCGGGGAGCTGTTTTTT. Translation gives CASSPRGFNTGELFF.

This chain uses TRBV30 with TRBJ2-5, with D maybe TRBD2 (6 bases). Germline CDR1 is GTSNPN and CDR2 is SVGIG (reference sequence). The CDR3 extends over 14 amino acids. V was pared by 5 bases and J by 5 bases, with 18 bases between. The CDR3 DNA reads TGTGCCTGGCACGGTGGGGCCCTAGCGGAGACCCAGTACTTC. It yields the protein CAWHGGALAETQYF.

This clonotype was seen a few times. The J gene is TRBJ2-7, the V gene TRBV19; TRBD2 is a possible D gene (5 bases). The CDR3 runs to 14 residues. V shed 3 bases and J shed 0 bases, with 9 bases lying between them. Germline V lookup: CDR1 LNHDA, CDR2 SQIVND (reference sequence). Written as DNA, the CDR3 is TGTGCCAGTAGTATTGTGGGGAGCTCCTACGAGCAGTACTTC. It codes for CASSIVGSSYEQYF.

This chain uses TRBV18 with TRBJ1-5; 9 positions agree with TRBD1. Germline V gives CDR1 KGHSH, CDR2 LQKENI. The CDR3 runs to 15 residues. V lost 6 bases, J lost 1 base, and 4 bases stayed unmatched. The CDR3: CASSTGGASNQPQHF. For the CDR3, the DNA is TGTGCCAGCTCCACAGGGGGCGCGAGCAATCAGCCCCAGCATTTT.

The rearrangement links TRBV27 to TRBJ2-1, with 12 bases that match TRBD2. This CDR3 has 16 residues. V gave up 5 bases and J gave up 6 bases; unmatched junction bases: 8. The germline CDR1 and CDR2 sequences are MNHEY and SMNVEV (reference sequence). The CDR3 DNA follows: TGTGCCAGCAGTGCCCGACTAGCGGGAGACGGCAATGAGCAGTTCTTC. Its protein product is CASSARLAGDGNEQFF.

This rearrangement joins TRBV5-4 to TRBJ2-4; 7 bases match TRBD2. V dropped 0 bases and J dropped 8; count of bases not matched to a gene: 5. Germline CDR1 SGHNT, CDR2 YYREEE (reference sequence). The CDR3 spans 14 residues. The CDR3 spells CASSLAAAGDIQYF. The CDR3 bases are TGTGCCAGCAGCTTGGCGGCGGCGGGGGACATTCAGTACTTC.

In this sample, this clonotype is medium-sized. The rearrangement joins TRBV19 to TRBJ2-3; the match to TRBD1 covers 7 bases. CDR3 length: 15 amino acids. Trimming cost V 6 bases and J 2 bases; bases outside gene matches: 8. The V gene's germline CDR1 is LNHDA and CDR2 SQIVND (reference sequence). CDR3 sequence (DNA): TGTGCCAGTAGCTCTGGGACAGCCCTCACAGATACGCAGTATTTT. It translates to CASSSGTALTDTQYF.

This clonotype is labeled as medium-sized (0.01 to 0.1%). This chain uses TRBV27 with TRBJ2-3, with 8 bases identical to TRBD2. V trimming: 5 bases; J trimming: 2 bases; junction bases outside the gene matches: 12. CDR3 length equals 17 residues. In germline, CDR1 is MNHEY, CDR2 SMNVEV (reference sequence). This CDR3 reads CASSPKLAGAPTDTQYF. DNA for the CDR3: TGTGCCAGCAGTCCCAAGCTAGCGGGTGCTCCCACAGATACGCAGTATTTT.

By share, this clonotype ranks as medium-sized (0.01 to 0.1%). V and J are TRBV11-1 and TRBJ2-2, with 9 positions matching TRBD1. Unmatched junction bases numbered 8, after V lost 4 bases and J lost 5 bases. In germline, CDR1 is SGHAT, CDR2 FQDESV (reference sequence). The CDR3 is 16 amino acids. CDR3 in amino acids: CASSSRQGGDTGELFF. The CDR3 DNA sequence: TGTGCCAGCAGCTCCAGACAGGGGGGGGATACCGGGGAGCTGTTTTTT.

In the case of this clonotype: A much larger clone is a single base away; this may be a read error. The chain recombines TRBV6-5 with TRBJ2-3; D call uncertain. The CDR3 is 16 amino acids. Germline V CDR1 and CDR2: MNHEY, SVGAGI. The CDR3 region has the DNA TGTGCCAGCAGTTACTCGGCTAGTAAAGGCACAGATAAGCAGTATTTT. It is translated as CASSYSASKGTDKQYF.

This clonotype is labeled as medium-sized. The rearrangement uses TRBV27 and TRBJ2-2; TRBD1 is a possible D gene (5 bases). CDR1 MNHEY and CDR2 SMNVEV come from the germline V gene (reference sequence). The CDR3 length is 16 residues. Trimming shortened V by 0 bases and J by 4 bases, and 12 bases separated the two germline ends. DNA for the CDR3: TGTGCCAGCAGTTTATCGTATTTAGGGGCCACCGGGGAGCTGTTTTTT. Its translation is CASSLSYLGATGELFF.

This clonotype counts as medium-sized. The rearrangement uses TRBV30 and TRBJ2-1; D unclear. The V end was cut by 4 bases, the J end by 8 bases, with 15 bases between. CDR3 length: 13 amino acids. The germline V gene has CDR1 GTSNPN and CDR2 SVGIG (reference sequence). The CDR3 sequence: CAWTWVFSYEQFF. The CDR3 bases are TGTGCCTGGACTTGGGTGTTCTCCTATGAGCAGTTCTTC.

This clonotype was observed a handful of times. This chain links TRBV5-5 with TRBJ2-1, with 8 bases aligning to TRBD2. The V and J ends lost 0 bases and 5 bases, in that order; junction bases with no gene match: 1. In germline, CDR1 is SGHKS, CDR2 YYEKEE (reference sequence). The CDR3 runs to 14 residues. In DNA, the CDR3 is TGTGCCAGCAGCTTGGTTAGCGGGAACAATGAGCAGTTCTTC. As protein: CASSLVSGNNEQFF.

This sequence joins TRBV27 and TRBJ2-5, with a weak D call TRBD2 (5 bases). Germline CDR1 reads MNHEY; CDR2 reads SMNVEV (reference sequence). The ends were cut back, 3 bases at V and 1 base at J, with 15 bases in the middle. The length of the CDR3 is 16 residues. DNA for the CDR3: TGTGCCAGCAGTTTTACCCCGTATGAGGGCCAAGAGACCCAGTACTTC. It is translated as CASSFTPYEGQETQYF.

A few counts support this clonotype. The chain combines TRBV29-1 with TRBJ1-1; tentative D call: TRBD1 (6 bases). CDR1 and CDR2 (germline): SQVTM, ANQGSEA. V was shortened by 2 bases and J by 6 bases, with 10 bases between the two germline ends. This CDR3 is built from 12 residues. CDR3 in DNA: TGCAGCGTTGAAAGCGAGGGGGCTGAAGCTTTCTTT. This gives the protein CSVESEGAEAFF.

The CDR3 DNA reads as TGTGCCAGCAGCTGGGACCCTAGGGGCACCGGGGAGCTGTTTTTT. The encoded protein is CASSWDPRGTGELFF. The V call is TRBV5-8, the J call TRBJ2-2, with D tentatively TRBD1 or TRBD2 (5 bases each). This CDR3 contains 15 residues. Germline V lookup: CDR1 SGHTS, CDR2 YDEGEE. Trimming took off 3 bases at V and 4 bases at J, with 13 bases between the two ends.

This clonotype was counted a few times. J is TRBJ1-2 and V is TRBV12-3 or TRBV12-4, with TRBD1 as a possible D gene (5 bases). The CDR3 is 16 amino acids. The V end was cut by 5 bases, the J end by 6 bases, with 22 bases between. Here the CDR3 reads CASSLAGSSPRDGYTF. The CDR3 nucleotides are TGTGCCAGCAGTCTGGCAGGGTCGAGCCCCAGGGATGGCTACACCTTC.

The chain uses TRBV5-6 and TRBJ2-7; D perhaps matches TRBD2 (5 bases). The CDR3 covers 14 residues. CDR1 SGHDT and CDR2 YYEEEE come from the germline V gene. V was shortened by 2 bases and J by 0 bases, with 9 bases between the two germline ends. The CDR3 sequence: CASSFQEGSYEQYF. For the CDR3, the DNA is TGTGCCAGCAGCTTTCAAGAGGGCTCCTACGAGCAGTACTTC. Filled out from reference TRBV5-6 and TRBJ2-7, the complete variable domain reads DAGVTQSPTHLIKTRGQQVTLRCSPKSGHDTVSWYQQALGQGPQFIFQYYEEEERQRGNFPDRFSGHQFPNYSSELNVNALLLGDSALYLCASSFQEGSYEQYFGPGTRLTVT.

The chain is built from TRBV6-1 and TRBJ2-6, with D unclear. The germline V and J ends were trimmed by 2 bases and 0 bases, with 8 bases remaining between them. Germline CDR1 is MNHNS and CDR2 is SASEGT. This CDR3 comprises 16 residues. In DNA form, the CDR3 reads TGTGCCAGCAGTGAAAACGCCGGCTCTGGGGCCAACGTCCTGACTTTC. As protein: CASSENAGSGANVLTF.

The chain joins TRBV7-2 to TRBJ2-3; 16 nucleotides line up with TRBD2. Trimming removed 5 bases from V and 8 bases from J; junction bases left unmatched: 4. There are 15 residues in the CDR3. Germline V gives CDR1 SGHTA, CDR2 FQGNSA. CDR3 sequence: CASSRGLAGGLTQYF. The CDR3 DNA sequence: TGTGCCAGCAGCAGGGGACTAGCGGGAGGGCTTACGCAGTATTTT. The full variable domain, in which reference TRBV7-2 and TRBJ2-3 provide the parts outside the CDR3, is GAGVSQSPSNKVTEKGKDVELRCDPISGHTALYWYRQSLGQGLEFLIYFQGNSAPDKSGLPSDRFSAERTGGSVSTLTIQRTQQEDSAVYLCASSRGLAGGLTQYFGPGTRLTVL.